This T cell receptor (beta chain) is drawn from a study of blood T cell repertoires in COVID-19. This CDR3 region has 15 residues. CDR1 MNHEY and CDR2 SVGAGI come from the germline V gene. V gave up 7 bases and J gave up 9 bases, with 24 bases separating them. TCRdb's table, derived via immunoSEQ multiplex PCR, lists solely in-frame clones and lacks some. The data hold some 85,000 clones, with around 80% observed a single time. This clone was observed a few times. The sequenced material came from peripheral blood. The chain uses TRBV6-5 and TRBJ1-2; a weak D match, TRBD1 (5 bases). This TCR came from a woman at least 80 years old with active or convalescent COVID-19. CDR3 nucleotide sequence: TGTGCCAGCACCCCATCCCCGACAGCCCCCCACAGCTACACCTTC. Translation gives CASTPSPTAPHSYTF.